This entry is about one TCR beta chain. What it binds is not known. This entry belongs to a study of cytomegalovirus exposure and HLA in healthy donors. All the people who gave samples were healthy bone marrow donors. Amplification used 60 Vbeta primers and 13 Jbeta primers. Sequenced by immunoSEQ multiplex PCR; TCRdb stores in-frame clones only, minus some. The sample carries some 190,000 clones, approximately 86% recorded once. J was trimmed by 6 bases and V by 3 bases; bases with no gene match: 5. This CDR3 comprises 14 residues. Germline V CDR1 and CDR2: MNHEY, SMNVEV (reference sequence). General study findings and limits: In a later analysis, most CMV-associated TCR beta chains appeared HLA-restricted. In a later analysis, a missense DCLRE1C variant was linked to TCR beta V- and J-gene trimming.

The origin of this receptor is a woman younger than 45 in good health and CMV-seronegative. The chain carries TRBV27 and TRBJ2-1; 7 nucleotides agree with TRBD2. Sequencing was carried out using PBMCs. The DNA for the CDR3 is TGTGCCAGCAGTTTCTTGGGCGGGGGCAATGAGCAGTTCTTC. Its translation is CASSFLGGGNEQFF.